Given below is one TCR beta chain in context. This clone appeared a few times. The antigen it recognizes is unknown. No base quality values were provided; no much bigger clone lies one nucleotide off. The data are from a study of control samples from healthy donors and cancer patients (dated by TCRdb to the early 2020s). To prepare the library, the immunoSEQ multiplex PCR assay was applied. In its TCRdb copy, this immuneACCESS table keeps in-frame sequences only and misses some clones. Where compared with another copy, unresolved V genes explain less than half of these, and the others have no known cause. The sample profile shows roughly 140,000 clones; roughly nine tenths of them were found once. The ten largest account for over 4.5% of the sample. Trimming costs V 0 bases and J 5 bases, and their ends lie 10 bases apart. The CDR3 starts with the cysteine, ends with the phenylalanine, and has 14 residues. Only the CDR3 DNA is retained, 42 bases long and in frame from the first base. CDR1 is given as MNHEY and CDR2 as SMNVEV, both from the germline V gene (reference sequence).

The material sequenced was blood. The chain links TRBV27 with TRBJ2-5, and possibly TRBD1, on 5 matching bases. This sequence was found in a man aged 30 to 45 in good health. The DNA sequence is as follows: TGTGCCAGCAGTTTATCCCCAGGGTTTGAGACCCAGTACTTC. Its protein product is CASSLSPGFETQYF.